The clone carrying this T cell receptor (beta chain) has only a few counts. Its cognate antigen is unknown. The CDR3 is made up of 13 amino acids. After removal of 7 bases from V and 0 bases from J, the junction contained 2 bases not matched to a gene. From germline, CDR1 is MNHNY and CDR2 SVGAGI (reference sequence). The data were obtained in a study of cytomegalovirus exposure and HLA in healthy donors. Study observations and caveats: Researchers reportedly found TCR beta sequences accurately predicted most subjects' HLA-A and HLA-B alleles. According to an earlier analysis, most TCR beta V segments yielded productive rearrangements about 90% or about 30% of the time.

PCR primers comprised 60 Vbeta and 13 Jbeta primers. In the original analysis: In a later analysis, the count reached about 75 million unique TCR beta chains, with about 9.9 million shared. The protocol was immunoSEQ multiplex PCR, while the TCRdb copy is restricted to in-frame clones and leaves out a portion. That table gives V, J and clone size, and the DNA gave D and trimming. The sample carries fewer than 150,000 clones, under 85% recorded once. The sequence was collected from a man aged 25 to 40 in good health and CMV-seronegative. This chain joins TRBV6-6 and TRBJ1-1; 7 positions match TRBD1. The specimen sequenced was PBMCs. The DNA for the CDR3 is TGTGCCAGCATGGGACAGATGAACACTGAAGCTTTCTTT. Its protein is CASMGQMNTEAFF.